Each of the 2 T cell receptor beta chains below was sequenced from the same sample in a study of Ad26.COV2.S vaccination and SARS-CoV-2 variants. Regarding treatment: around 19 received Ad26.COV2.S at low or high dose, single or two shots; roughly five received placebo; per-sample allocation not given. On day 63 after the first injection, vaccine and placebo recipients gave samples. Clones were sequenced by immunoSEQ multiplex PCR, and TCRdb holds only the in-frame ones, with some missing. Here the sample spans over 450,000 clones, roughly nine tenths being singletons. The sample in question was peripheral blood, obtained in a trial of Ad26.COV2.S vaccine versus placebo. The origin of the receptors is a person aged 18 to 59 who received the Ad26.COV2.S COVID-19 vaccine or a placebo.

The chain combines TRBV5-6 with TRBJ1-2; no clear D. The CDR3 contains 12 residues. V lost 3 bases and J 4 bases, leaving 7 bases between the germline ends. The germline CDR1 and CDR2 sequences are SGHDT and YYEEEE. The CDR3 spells CASSSQIYGYTF. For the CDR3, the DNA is TGTGCCAGCAGCTCACAGATCTATGGCTACACCTTC.

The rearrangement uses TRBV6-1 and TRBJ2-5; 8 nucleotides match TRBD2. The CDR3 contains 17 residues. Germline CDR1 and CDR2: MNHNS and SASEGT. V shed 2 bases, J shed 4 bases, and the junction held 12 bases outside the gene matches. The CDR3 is CASSERGFGRALETQYF. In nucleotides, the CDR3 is TGTGCCAGCAGTGAACGGGGGTTCGGGAGGGCCTTAGAGACCCAGTACTTC.